Following are 30 T cell receptor beta chains from one sample sequenced in a study of blood T cell repertoires in COVID-19 (dated by TCRdb to 2020 to 2021). Library preparation used the immunoSEQ multiplex PCR assay. TCRdb retrieved this table from immuneACCESS and kept in-frame rearrangements only. Not all clones are present; in checked studies, unresolved V genes account for under half, and no reason is known for the remainder. This sample holds about 110,000 clones; around 75% were observed only once. The ten largest make up around 0.92% of the sample. Material: peripheral blood. The origin of the receptors is a human donor with acute or convalescent COVID-19. The donor label of this sample is uncertain.

Here the CDR3 DNA reads TGTGCCTGGAGTAAATCGGGATCCGGGCAGTACTTC. It encodes CAWSKSGSGQYF. The chain employs TRBV30 and TRBJ2-7; tentative D call: TRBD2 (5 bases). The CDR3 is 12 residues long. Trimming removed 2 bases at V and 9 bases at J, with 14 bases between. CDR1 GTSNPN and CDR2 SVGIG come from the germline V gene (reference sequence).

This clone turned up a few times. DNA for the CDR3: TGCGCCAGCAACCCGAGCGGGGGAAACTATGGCTACACCTTC. Its translation is CASNPSGGNYGYTF. This chain uses TRBV5-1 with TRBJ1-2; D is possibly TRBD1 (5 bases). CDR1 and CDR2 (germline): SGHRS, YFSETQ. The ends were cut back, 6 bases at V and 2 bases at J, with 14 bases in the middle. CDR3 length: 14 amino acids.

The genes are TRBV11-2 and TRBJ2-5; D ambiguous. V was shortened by 2 bases and J by 5 bases, with 9 bases between the two germline ends. The CDR3 contains 13 residues. The germline gives CDR1 SGHAT, CDR2 FQNNGV. This CDR3 is CASSLYYGETQYF. The DNA for the CDR3 is TGTGCCAGCAGCTTATATTATGGCGAGACCCAGTACTTC.

The chain has TRBV6-5 and TRBJ2-5; D possibly corresponds to TRBD1 (6 bases). Germline CDR1 is MNHEY and CDR2 is SVGAGI. Trimming pared 6 bases from V and 4 bases from J, leaving 12 bases between. This CDR3 is built from 13 residues. CDR3 DNA sequence: TGTGCCAGCAGCCATCCAGGGGCAGAGACCCAGTACTTC. As protein: CASSHPGAETQYF.

This clone has a handful of counts. The rearrangement links TRBV9 to TRBJ2-2; 8 nucleotides match TRBD2. CDR3 length equals 16 residues. From germline, CDR1 is SGDLS and CDR2 YYNGEE. V dropped 10 bases and J dropped 2; count of bases not matched to a gene: 13. The CDR3 sequence is CAHRGERGRNTGELFF. The DNA for the CDR3 is TGTGCCCACCGAGGGGAGCGGGGGCGAAACACCGGGGAGCTGTTTTTT. Variable domain in full (rest from reference TRBV9 and TRBJ2-2): DSGVTQTPKHLITATGQRVTLRCSPRSGDLSVYWYQQSLDQGLQFLIQYYNGEERAKGNILERFSAQQFPDLHSELNLSSLELGDSALYFCAHRGERGRNTGELFFGEGSRLTVL.

The chain carries TRBV19 and TRBJ1-3; possible D gene TRBD1, 5 bases. The CDR3 covers 19 residues. V dropped 6 bases and J dropped 2 bases, with 26 bases sitting between them. In germline, CDR1 is LNHDA, CDR2 SQIVND (reference sequence). This chain's CDR3 is CASSTRRPRDSGPGNTIYF. CDR3 nucleotides: TGTGCCAGTAGCACCCGGCGGCCCCGGGACTCGGGCCCTGGAAACACCATATATTTT.

The rearrangement links TRBV5-5 to TRBJ1-6, with unresolved D. The CDR3 is 16 amino acids. Per the germline V gene, CDR1 is SGHKS and CDR2 is YYEKEE (reference sequence). V was cut by 4 bases and J by 0 bases, with 11 bases left in between. The chain's CDR3 is CASSPIGSSYNSPLHF. Written as DNA, the CDR3 is TGTGCCAGCAGCCCCATCGGGAGCTCCTATAATTCACCCCTCCACTTT. Based on the CDR3 plus reference TRBV5-5 and TRBJ1-6, the full variable domain is DAGVTQSPTHLIKTRGQQVTLRCSPISGHKSVSWYQQVLGQGPQFIFQYYEKEERGRGNFPDRFSARQFPNYSSELNVNALLLGDSALYLCASSPIGSSYNSPLHFGNGTRLTVT.

The chain uses TRBV28 and TRBJ1-2, with a weak D call TRBD1 (5 bases). The CDR3 sequence is 15 residues long. Between the trimmed V and J ends, which lost 4 bases and 4 bases, there was a span of 16 bases. Per the germline V gene, CDR1 is MDHEN and CDR2 is SYDVKM. This CDR3 reads CASSSLGGEGYGYTF. The CDR3 nucleotides read TGTGCCAGCAGTTCGCTAGGAGGGGAGGGCTATGGCTACACCTTC.

The rearrangement joins TRBV7-2 to TRBJ1-3, with 7 bases fitting TRBD1. Germline-derived CDR1 and CDR2 are SGHTA and FQGNSA. This CDR3 contains 13 residues. V dropped 7 bases and J dropped 4; count of bases not matched to a gene: 4. The CDR3 loop is CASMAGGGNTIYF. The CDR3 DNA sequence: TGTGCCAGCATGGCAGGGGGAGGAAACACCATATATTTT.

The CDR3 spells CASSQVRDTNYGYTF. The CDR3 DNA is TGCGCCAGCAGCCAAGTCCGGGACACTAACTATGGCTACACCTTC. The chain recombines TRBV4-1 with TRBJ1-2; weak D call: TRBD1 (6 bases). CDR3 length: 15 residues. The V end was cut by 1 base, the J end by 0 bases, with 9 bases between. CDR1 is MGHRA and CDR2 is YSYEKL in the germline V gene.

This chain connects TRBV28 to TRBJ1-1; 8 nucleotides align to TRBD1. The CDR3 covers 17 residues. V trimming: 6 bases; J trimming: 4 bases; junction bases outside the gene matches: 16. Germline V gives CDR1 MDHEN, CDR2 SYDVKM. The DNA of the CDR3 is TGTGCCAGCAGCTTCGACCAGGGGGCCCTATTCTCCACTGAAGCTTTCTTT. It specifies CASSFDQGALFSTEAFF.

This chain links TRBV24-1 with TRBJ2-3; maybe TRBD2 (7 bases). The CDR3 covers 17 residues. Trimming took off 7 bases at V and 1 base at J, with 20 bases between the two ends. Germline V CDR1 and CDR2: KGHDR, SFDVKD. The CDR3 DNA is TGTGCCACCAGCAAGGGGGGGACGGGACGTCGCACAGATACGCAGTATTTT. It encodes CATSKGGTGRRTDTQYF.

This clone was found once. The J gene is TRBJ1-1, the V gene TRBV29-1; D is possibly TRBD1 (5 bases). The germline CDR1 and CDR2 sequences are SQVTM and ANQGSEA. The V and J ends lost 6 bases and 1 base respectively, with 18 bases between them. This CDR3 spans 15 amino acids. CDR3 nucleotide sequence: TGCAGCGTCCTCCTACTCAGGGATGGGAACACTGAAGCTTTCTTT. Translation: CSVLLLRDGNTEAFF.

A few counts support this clone. V gene TRBV20-1 combines with J gene TRBJ1-2; TRBD1 matches 9 bases. The CDR3 runs 15 residues. Germline V lookup: CDR1 DFQATT, CDR2 SNEGSKA (reference sequence). V was clipped by 3 bases and J by 6 bases; unmatched bases: 11. CDR3 loop: CSASNDRGKRNGYTF. CDR3 coding DNA: TGCAGTGCTAGTAACGACAGGGGGAAGAGAAATGGCTACACCTTC.

The chain employs TRBV3-1 (or the pseudogene TRBV3-2) and TRBJ2-5, with TRBD2 as a possible D gene (6 bases). Trimming left V 1 base short and J 1 base short, with 13 bases between. The CDR3 is 16 residues long. Germline V gene lookup returns CDR1 LGHDT and CDR2 YNNKEL (reference sequence). CDR3 sequence reads: CASSQGGWTIQETQYF. The CDR3, as DNA: TGTGCCAGCAGCCAAGGGGGGTGGACTATCCAAGAGACCCAGTACTTC.

This clone was counted a single time. The chain is built from TRBV4-2 and TRBJ2-1; D gene ambiguous. Germline V lookup: CDR1 LGHNA, CDR2 YNFKEQ. V dropped 0 bases and J dropped 9 bases, with 15 bases sitting between them. This CDR3 comprises 15 residues. The CDR3 is CASSQDLATRGEQFF. The CDR3, as DNA: TGTGCCAGCAGCCAAGATCTTGCGACCCGCGGTGAGCAGTTCTTC.

This clone was counted between two and nine times. The rearrangement joins TRBV4-1 to TRBJ2-5, with TRBD2 identical over 9 bases. The CDR3 loop spans 16 amino acids. Germline V CDR1 and CDR2: MGHRA, YSYEKL. V shed 3 bases and J 2 bases; nucleotides not matched to a gene: 7. CDR3 in amino acids: CASSQAPAGGQETQYF. CDR3 nucleotide sequence: TGCGCCAGCAGCCAGGCTCCGGCGGGGGGGCAAGAGACCCAGTACTTC.

This chain links TRBV2 with TRBJ2-2, with TRBD1 identical over 9 bases. Unmatched junction bases numbered 7, after V lost 6 bases and J lost 5 bases. In germline, CDR1 is SNHLY, CDR2 FYNNEI. This CDR3 has 15 residues. The CDR3 loop is CASSTGQGRTGELFF. The CDR3 DNA follows: TGTGCCAGCAGCACAGGACAGGGGAGGACCGGGGAGCTGTTTTTT.

The DNA of the CDR3 is TGTGCCAGCCGGTCGACGGGGTCTAGAGCTTTCTTT. Translated, it gives CASRSTGSRAFF. The genes are TRBV2 and TRBJ1-1, with no clear D. Germline V gives CDR1 SNHLY, CDR2 FYNNEI. Trimming took 8 bases from V and 10 from J, leaving 17 bases between them. This CDR3 has 12 amino acids.

V and J are TRBV7-3 and TRBJ2-3, with 8 bases aligning to TRBD2. Germline lookup yields CDR1 SGHTA and CDR2 FQGTGA. There are 15 residues in the CDR3. V shed 2 bases, J shed 0 bases, and the junction held 1 base outside the gene matches. In DNA form, the CDR3 reads TGTGCCAGCAGCTTAGCGGGGGGTAGCACAGATACGCAGTATTTT. Translation: CASSLAGGSTDTQYF.

This clone was detected once. The rearrangement links TRBV30 to TRBJ2-7; no firm D call. The V and J ends lost 1 base and 5 bases respectively, with 6 bases between them. CDR1 is GTSNPN and CDR2 is SVGIG in the germline V gene (reference sequence). CDR3 length: 11 amino acids. Here the CDR3 reads CAWSAFHEQYF. The CDR3 nucleotides are TGTGCCTGGAGTGCGTTCCACGAGCAGTACTTC. Based on the CDR3 plus reference TRBV30 and TRBJ2-7, the full variable domain is SQTIHQWPATLVQPVGSPLSLECTVEGTSNPNLYWYRQAAGRGLQLLFYSVGIGQISSEVPQNLSASRPQDRQFILSSKKLLLSDSGFYLCAWSAFHEQYFGPGTRLTVT.

This clone was counted between two and nine times. The chain combines TRBV27 with TRBJ1-2; tentatively, D is TRBD1 (5 bases). CDR3 size: 15 residues. Trimming left V 4 bases short and J 7 bases short, with 19 bases between. The germline gives CDR1 MNHEY, CDR2 SMNVEV (reference sequence). The CDR3 sequence is CASSSGWGTGGGYTF. Here the CDR3 DNA reads TGTGCCAGCAGTTCGGGGTGGGGGACGGGGGGTGGCTACACCTTC.

In this sample, this clone turned up a few times. The chain links TRBV6-6 to TRBJ1-2, with 7 bases that match TRBD1. CDR1 MNHNY and CDR2 SVGAGI come from the germline V gene (reference sequence). V lost 6 bases and J lost 8; bases outside the gene matches: 9. This CDR3 has 13 amino acids. The CDR3 reads CASRPRQGGGYTF. The CDR3 DNA follows: TGTGCCAGCAGACCCCGACAGGGCGGCGGCTACACCTTC.

This clone occurred many times. The CDR3 sequence: CASSIGQGGTIYF. CDR3 bases: TGTGCCAGCAGCATTGGACAGGGAGGCACCATATATTTT. The gene calls are TRBV7-9 and TRBJ1-3; TRBD1 aligns across 8 bases. Germline CDR1 reads SEHNR; CDR2 reads FQNEAQ (reference sequence). This CDR3 is built from 13 residues. The V and J ends lost 5 bases and 9 bases, in that order; junction bases with no gene match: 6.

The chain carries TRBV4-2 and TRBJ1-5; 10 bases map to TRBD1. The V gene's germline CDR1 is LGHNA and CDR2 YNFKEQ. The CDR3 spans 20 residues. The trim removed 1 base at V and 0 bases at J, leaving 12 bases unmatched. CDR3 sequence: CASSQAAGTGDDYSNQPQHF. In DNA form, the CDR3 reads TGTGCCAGCAGCCAAGCCGCAGGGACAGGGGACGATTATAGCAATCAGCCCCAGCATTTT.

The V call is TRBV7-3, the J call TRBJ1-1; D not resolved. V was trimmed by 2 bases and J by 0 bases, leaving 4 bases between them. This CDR3 is 13 amino acids long. Germline loops: CDR1 SGHTA, CDR2 FQGTGA. The CDR3 bases are TGTGCCAGCAGCTTATCTGTGAACACTGAAGCTTTCTTT. Protein sequence: CASSLSVNTEAFF.

The chain employs TRBV19 and TRBJ1-2; D gene uncertain. The CDR3 runs to 13 residues. From germline, CDR1 is LNHDA and CDR2 SQIVND (reference sequence). Trimming took 3 bases from V and 8 from J, leaving 13 bases between them. CDR3 nucleotides: TGTGCCAGTAGTATGTTCCAGTCCCGAGGCTACACCTTC. Its translation: CASSMFQSRGYTF.

The chain links TRBV9 to TRBJ2-2; 8 bases match TRBD1. Germline V gene data show CDR1 as SGDLS and CDR2 as YYNGEE. V lost 4 bases, J lost 5 bases, and 7 bases stayed unmatched. The CDR3 totals 15 residues. CDR3 protein: CASSLSTGVTGELFF. CDR3 nucleotide sequence: TGTGCCAGCAGCCTGTCGACAGGGGTAACCGGGGAGCTGTTTTTT.

The chain employs TRBV18 and TRBJ1-6, with 8 bases that match TRBD1. Trimming took 3 bases from V and 8 from J; bases not matched to a gene: 3. Germline V gene lookup returns CDR1 KGHSH and CDR2 LQKENI. This CDR3 has 14 amino acids. CDR3 sequence: CASSPQGADSPLHF. CDR3 DNA: TGTGCCAGCTCACCCCAGGGGGCGGATTCACCCCTCCACTTT.

This clone was seen just once. J is TRBJ2-5 and V is TRBV14, with no clear D. Per germline, CDR1 SGHDN and CDR2 FVKESK. CDR3 size: 14 residues. Trimming pared 3 bases from V and 7 bases from J, leaving 15 bases between. The CDR3 here is CASSHLLLYGTQYF. The CDR3, as DNA: TGTGCCAGCAGCCACCTCCTTTTGTACGGGACCCAGTACTTC.